Below, one T cell receptor beta chain is given with its context. Its antigen is not known. Time point denoted: 10-day in vitro stimulation with candidate neoantigen peptide 5. The table came from immunoSEQ multiplex PCR; TCRdb's copy has only in-frame clones and leaves some out. The profile covers fewer than 16,000 clones, with approximately 84% appearing a single time and about a tenth taken by the ten largest. The CDR3 is 18 residues long. CDR1 SGHAT and CDR2 FQNNGV come from the germline V gene. V trimming: 1 base; J trimming: 0 bases; junction bases outside the gene matches: 7. The sample is drawn from a study of PD-1 blockade in mismatch repair-deficient tumors. Whole-study results and caveats: Rapid post-treatment expansion, then contraction, generally preceding radiologic response, marked tumor-resident clones.

The chain uses TRBV11-2 and TRBJ1-1; 11 nucleotides line up with TRBD1. This sample comprised cells cultured in vitro, obtained from a patient treated with pembrolizumab. The receptor was derived from an adult with mismatch repair-deficient cancer. CDR3 region: CASSLGPGQGAMNTEAFF. CDR3 DNA: TGTGCCAGCAGCTTAGGTCCTGGACAGGGGGCAATGAACACTGAAGCTTTCTTT.